These 15 T cell receptor beta chains share one sample of origin, sequenced in a study of blood T cell repertoires in COVID-19. The method was immunoSEQ multiplex PCR; TCRdb's version includes in-frame clones alone and lacks a portion of them. The sample carries fewer than 250,000 clones, around 88% recorded once. Sequenced sample: peripheral blood. The source is a man aged 50-59 years with active or convalescent COVID-19.

V is TRBV11-1 and J is TRBJ2-1, with a possible D match to TRBD1 (6 bases). Trimming removed 1 base from V and 7 bases from J, with 11 bases in between. This CDR3 is built from 14 residues. Germline lookup yields CDR1 SGHAT and CDR2 FQDESV (reference sequence). The CDR3 loop reads CASSLDSGENEQFF. The CDR3 nucleotides read TGTGCCAGCAGCTTAGACTCAGGGGAGAATGAGCAGTTCTTC.

The V and J genes are TRBV3-1 (or the pseudogene TRBV3-2) and TRBJ1-1; D might be TRBD1 (5 bases). The V gene's germline CDR1 is LGHDT and CDR2 YNNKEL (reference sequence). V shed 4 bases and J shed 5 bases, with 11 bases lying between them. The CDR3 extends over 13 amino acids. DNA for the CDR3: TGTGCCAGCAGCCGAGGGGAGGGTACTGAAGCTTTCTTT. This sequence encodes CASSRGEGTEAFF.

This chain uses TRBV6-2 or TRBV6-3 with TRBJ2-5; a weak D match, TRBD2 (6 bases). CDR3 length: 16 amino acids. V was cut by 5 bases and J by 5 bases, with 21 bases left in between. The germline V gene encodes CDR1 MNHEY and CDR2 SVGEGT. Here the CDR3 DNA reads TGTGCCAGCAGTACCATCCGCGGGGAGGTGGGTGAGACCCAGTACTTC. Translated: CASSTIRGEVGETQYF.

V and J are TRBV7-8 and TRBJ1-5; D ambiguous. CDR3 size: 14 residues. The germline V gene has CDR1 SGHVS and CDR2 FQNEAQ. Trimming pared 1 base from V and 9 bases from J, leaving 13 bases between. The chain's CDR3 is CASSLEAGLWPQHF. CDR3 nucleotides: TGTGCCAGCAGCTTAGAAGCAGGTCTTTGGCCCCAGCATTTT.

The V call is TRBV11-2, the J call TRBJ2-7, with D maybe TRBD1 (6 bases). V shed 8 bases and J shed 2 bases, with 10 bases lying between them. The CDR3 has 12 residues. Germline V gives CDR1 SGHAT, CDR2 FQNNGV. The CDR3 reads CASGQSTYEQYF. The CDR3 DNA reads as TGTGCCAGCGGACAGTCAACCTACGAGCAGTACTTC.

The rearrangement joins TRBV30 to TRBJ1-5; D may be TRBD1 (6 bases). The V end was cut by 1 base, the J end by 7 bases, with 11 bases between. The germline V gene has CDR1 GTSNPN and CDR2 SVGIG (reference sequence). This CDR3 has 13 residues. The CDR3 DNA reads TGTGCCTGGAGTGCAGGGGCCAGCCAGCCCCAGCATTTT. Its translation is CAWSAGASQPQHF.

This chain links TRBV7-2 with TRBJ2-7; TRBD2 matches at 8 bases. The CDR3 runs 16 residues. V was pared by 5 bases and J by 1 base, with 10 bases of the junction left unmatched. The germline V gene encodes CDR1 SGHTA and CDR2 FQGNSA. CDR3 in DNA: TGTGCCAGCAGCCCCCGGGTAGCGGGGTCTTCCTACGAGCAGTACTTC. The encoded protein is CASSPRVAGSSYEQYF.

The chain uses TRBV7-9 and TRBJ1-1, with 9 bases that match TRBD1. Germline V lookup: CDR1 SEHNR, CDR2 FQNEAQ (reference sequence). The CDR3 is 14 residues long. V dropped 2 bases and J dropped 11; count of bases not matched to a gene: 9. The CDR3 reads CASSLTGGAGKAFF. DNA for the CDR3: TGTGCCAGCAGCTTAACAGGGGGCGCGGGGAAGGCTTTCTTT.

The chain carries TRBV6-5 and TRBJ1-5, with TRBD1 as a possible D gene (6 bases). Trimming left V 5 bases short and J 0 bases short, with 8 bases between. Germline assignment: CDR1 MNHEY and CDR2 SVGAGI. CDR3 length equals 14 residues. CDR3 in amino acids: CASSQGYSNQPQHF. The CDR3 DNA sequence: TGTGCCAGCAGTCAGGGGTATAGCAATCAGCCCCAGCATTTT.

The gene calls are TRBV6-1 and TRBJ2-2; TRBD2 agrees at 8 bases. This CDR3 spans 16 amino acids. Germline V lookup: CDR1 MNHNS, CDR2 SASEGT. The trim removed 0 bases at V and 5 bases at J, leaving 5 bases unmatched. The CDR3 DNA sequence: TGTGCCAGCAGTGAAGCCCGGGGGGGATGGACCGGGGAGCTGTTTTTT. Amino acid sequence: CASSEARGGWTGELFF.

V gene TRBV7-2 combines with J gene TRBJ2-1; D remains ambiguous. This CDR3 has 14 residues. Trimming removed 1 base at V and 5 bases at J, with 9 bases between. Germline-derived CDR1 and CDR2 are SGHTA and FQGNSA. As DNA, the CDR3 is TGTGCCAGCAGCTTAGAAAACTATGACAATGAGCAGTTCTTC. This sequence encodes CASSLENYDNEQFF.

The rearrangement uses TRBV6-6 and TRBJ1-5, with a tentative D call TRBD1 (6 bases). The CDR3 covers 14 residues. V shed 5 bases and J shed 7 bases, with 15 bases lying between them. Germline values: CDR1 MNHNY, CDR2 SVGAGI (reference sequence). CDR3 DNA sequence: TGTGCCAGCAGTCCAACAGGGTCGGGCCAGCCCCAGCATTTT. This translates into CASSPTGSGQPQHF.

The gene calls are TRBV30 and TRBJ1-3, with D uncertain. CDR3 length equals 12 residues. CDR1 GTSNPN and CDR2 SVGIG come from the germline V gene (reference sequence). Trimming cost V 1 base and J 4 bases, with 5 bases left between them. CDR3 in DNA: TGTGCCTGGAGTGCGTTGGGAAACACCATATATTTT. Translated, it gives CAWSALGNTIYF.

The rearrangement uses TRBV5-5 and TRBJ1-1; the D gene is possibly TRBD1 (5 bases). The germline CDR1 and CDR2 sequences are SGHKS and YYEKEE (reference sequence). The CDR3 totals 14 residues. With 4 bases removed from V and 1 base from J, the gap between germline ends came to 11 bases. The CDR3 DNA sequence: TGTGCCAGCAGCCCCGTGGGGGGGAACACTGAAGCTTTCTTT. This sequence encodes CASSPVGGNTEAFF.

This clone was seen just once. The rearrangement uses TRBV28 and TRBJ2-1, with 10 bases matching TRBD1. CDR3 length equals 18 residues. The V segment lost 5 bases and the J segment 4 bases; nucleotides outside the gene matches: 14. Germline CDR1 reads MDHEN; CDR2 reads SYDVKM. The CDR3 nucleotides read TGTGCCAGCAGTACAATCCTCGGACAGGGGGTGAGGTACAATGAGCAGTTCTTC. Translation gives CASSTILGQGVRYNEQFF.